This record concerns one T cell receptor (beta chain) sequence. As yet, its antigen is unknown. The data were obtained in a study of T cell repertoires in ileal Crohn's disease. Study information: About half received postoperative treatment, about a dozen with thiopurines and 15 to 20 anti-TNF. The M6 sample came from neoterminal ileum during colonoscopy after surgery.

Study-wide points: Compared with non-smokers, active smokers at surgery showed more clonal expansions.

Germline V CDR1 and CDR2: MNHNS, SASEGT. The CDR3 covers 18 residues. V dropped 1 base and J dropped 5; count of bases not matched to a gene: 12. The repertoire was sequenced with immunoSEQ multiplex PCR; TCRdb's copy has only in-frame clones and lacks some. The sample lists roughly 5,300 clones, about four fifths occurring once. Time point noted: neoterminal ileum biopsy at postoperative endoscopy, about 6 months after surgery. Adults with ileal or ileocolonic Crohn's disease and an indication for resection were eligible. The genes are TRBV6-1 and TRBJ2-5, with TRBD2 matching 11 bases. The sequence came from an adult with Crohn's disease. The sample comprised ileal tissue. The CDR3 loop is CASSEVASGGTMGETQYF. The DNA for the CDR3 is TGTGCCAGCAGTGAAGTCGCTAGCGGGGGGACAATGGGGGAGACCCAGTACTTC.